The 26 T cell receptor beta chains reported below all come from one sample, sequenced in a study of blood T cell repertoires in COVID-19. Sequencing was performed with immunoSEQ multiplex PCR; in TCRdb, only in-frame clones are kept and a portion is missing. The sample comprises 150,000 or so clones, 87% of which are singletons, and less than 5.5% rests with the top ten. Sample: peripheral blood. The source is a human donor in a cohort sampled during active COVID-19.

This chain uses TRBV2 with TRBJ2-3; 8 bases map to TRBD1. In germline, CDR1 is SNHLY, CDR2 FYNNEI. The CDR3 is made up of 16 amino acids. V shed 8 bases, J shed 2 bases, and the junction held 12 bases outside the gene matches. The CDR3 DNA follows: TGTGCCAGCGCCAAGCAGACAGGGGCATCCACAGATACGCAGTATTTT. Residues: CASAKQTGASTDTQYF.

This clone was picked up a small number of times. This chain links TRBV28 with TRBJ1-3; perhaps TRBD1 as D (6 bases). CDR3 size: 17 residues. Germline values: CDR1 MDHEN, CDR2 SYDVKM. V was pared by 4 bases and J by 0 bases, with 16 bases between. The CDR3 protein is CASSSWTVSLSGNTIYF. The CDR3 bases are TGTGCCAGCAGTTCGTGGACAGTAAGCCTCTCTGGAAACACCATATATTTT.

The chain couples TRBV28 to TRBJ1-2; possibly TRBD1 for D (6 bases). This CDR3 is 13 amino acids long. Germline CDR1 MDHEN, CDR2 SYDVKM. V was pared by 4 bases and J by 8 bases, with 14 bases between. CDR3 sequence reads: CASSSGQIGGYTF. CDR3 DNA: TGTGCCAGCAGTTCCGGACAGATAGGAGGCTACACCTTC.

V and J are TRBV12-3 or TRBV12-4 and TRBJ1-2, with TRBD1 matching 8 bases. CDR3 size: 13 residues. V shed 7 bases and J 4 bases; nucleotides not matched to a gene: 5. The DNA for the CDR3 is TGTGCCAGCACCATGGGGACAGGCTATGGCTACACCTTC. Residues: CASTMGTGYGYTF.

The chain joins TRBV27 to TRBJ2-1; 7 bases are a match to TRBD2. V was clipped by 7 bases and J by 10 bases; unmatched bases: 22. The length of the CDR3 is 17 residues. The germline V gene has CDR1 MNHEY and CDR2 SMNVEV (reference sequence). The CDR3 reads CASKGIRTGGQMMEQFF. CDR3 DNA sequence: TGTGCCAGCAAGGGGATAAGAACGGGAGGCCAGATGATGGAGCAGTTCTTC.

V gene TRBV19 combines with J gene TRBJ1-2, with D uncertain. Trimming stripped 5 bases from V and 4 bases from J, with 20 bases between. The CDR3 is 16 residues long. Germline V gives CDR1 LNHDA, CDR2 SQIVND (reference sequence). The CDR3 protein is CASSAQPPEEGYGYTF. Here the CDR3 DNA reads TGTGCCAGTAGTGCCCAACCCCCGGAGGAGGGCTATGGCTACACCTTC.

The rearrangement uses TRBV11-2 and TRBJ2-7; maybe TRBD2 (5 bases). V lost 1 base and J 7 bases, leaving 14 bases between the germline ends. This CDR3 contains 14 residues. Per germline, CDR1 SGHAT and CDR2 FQNNGV. CDR3 bases: TGTGCCAGCAGCTTAGCGGGGTCTACGGGGGAGCAGTACTTC. This sequence encodes CASSLAGSTGEQYF.

CDR3 protein: CATSRGGEGSTGELFF. CDR3 coding DNA: TGTGCCACCAGCAGAGGGGGCGAAGGGTCGACCGGGGAGCTGTTTTTT. This chain links TRBV15 with TRBJ2-2; D is perhaps TRBD1 (5 bases). The germline V and J ends were trimmed by 1 base and 5 bases, with 14 bases remaining between them. The CDR3 has 16 residues. The germline gives CDR1 LNHNV, CDR2 YYDKDF (reference sequence).

The rearrangement links TRBV5-5 to TRBJ2-1; TRBD2 matches at 9 bases. Germline CDR1 reads SGHKS; CDR2 reads YYEKEE (reference sequence). The junction had 15 bases not matched to a gene; V was cut back by 4 bases and J by 7 bases. The CDR3 spans 17 residues. The chain's CDR3 is CASSLRGRLAGKNEQFF. The CDR3 DNA reads as TGTGCCAGCAGCCTTAGGGGCCGGCTAGCGGGGAAAAATGAGCAGTTCTTC. Variable domain in full (rest from reference TRBV5-5 and TRBJ2-1): DAGVTQSPTHLIKTRGQQVTLRCSPISGHKSVSWYQQVLGQGPQFIFQYYEKEERGRGNFPDRFSARQFPNYSSELNVNALLLGDSALYLCASSLRGRLAGKNEQFFGPGTRLTVL.

V gene TRBV11-3 combines with J gene TRBJ2-3, with a possible D match to TRBD2 (5 bases). The CDR3 sequence is 16 residues long. CDR1 is SGHNT and CDR2 is YENEEA in the germline V gene. V was trimmed by 3 bases and J by 4 bases, leaving 17 bases between them. The CDR3 sequence: CASSLRALGIADTQYF. The CDR3 coding sequence is TGTGCCAGCAGCTTGCGGGCCCTCGGGATTGCAGATACGCAGTATTTT.

The gene calls are TRBV28 and TRBJ2-1; 9 bases line up with TRBD1. The CDR3 has 14 residues. The V and J ends lost 10 bases and 7 bases, in that order; junction bases with no gene match: 11. Per germline, CDR1 MDHEN and CDR2 SYDVKM. The DNA for the CDR3 is TGTGCCACATCCTCCGGGACAGGGTTTAATGAGCAGTTCTTC. Protein: CATSSGTGFNEQFF.

The chain is built from TRBV1 and TRBJ2-7; the DNA was not used to check the table's D call, TRBD2. TRBV1 is recorded as a pseudogene. The CDR3 has 17 amino acids. This chain's CDR3 is CTSSQDRGIAPSYEQYF. The CDR3 DNA reads as TGCACCAGCAGCCAAGATCGAGGAATCGCACCCTCCTACGAGCAGTACTTC.

The sample holds a few counts of this clone. The chain has TRBV7-3 and TRBJ1-1, with TRBD1 matching over 9 bases. The CDR3 totals 17 residues. The germline CDR1 and CDR2 sequences are SGHTA and FQGTGA. The V gene end was trimmed by 4 bases and the J gene end by 3 bases; junction bases not matched to a gene: 12. The CDR3 sequence is CASSSLVKGQGDTEAFF. CDR3 bases: TGTGCCAGCAGCTCCCTAGTTAAGGGACAGGGTGACACTGAAGCTTTCTTT.

This rearrangement joins TRBV9 to TRBJ2-3, with 11 bases identical to TRBD2. The V gene end was trimmed by 2 bases and the J gene end by 5 bases; junction bases not matched to a gene: 13. This CDR3 is 18 amino acids long. Germline loops: CDR1 SGDLS, CDR2 YYNGEE. CDR3 amino acids: CASSVFSGGASFGDTQYF. The CDR3 region has the DNA TGTGCCAGCAGCGTTTTTAGCGGGGGGGCAAGTTTTGGAGATACGCAGTATTTT.

The rearrangement uses TRBV15 and TRBJ2-7; 7 nucleotides align to TRBD2. This CDR3 has 16 residues. V was pared by 0 bases and J by 1 base, with 6 bases of the junction left unmatched. CDR1 LNHNV and CDR2 YYDKDF come from the germline V gene (reference sequence). Here the CDR3 DNA reads TGTGCCACCAGCAGAGATCGGGCGGGGGTTTCCTACGAGCAGTACTTC. Protein product: CATSRDRAGVSYEQYF.

J is TRBJ1-2 and V is TRBV4-3; maybe TRBD1 (5 bases). The CDR3 has 15 amino acids. The germline V gene has CDR1 LGHNA and CDR2 YSLEER. V was trimmed by 0 bases and J by 8 bases, leaving 16 bases between them. The CDR3 region has the DNA TGCGCCAGCAGCCAAGATCGGTGGGGCGCAAGGGGCTACACCTTC. Translating gives CASSQDRWGARGYTF.

The chain has TRBV24-1 and TRBJ2-1, with D maybe TRBD2 (5 bases). The CDR3 loop spans 13 amino acids. The germline CDR1 and CDR2 sequences are KGHDR and SFDVKD. Trimming took 7 bases from V and 12 from J, leaving 18 bases between them. CDR3 nucleotide sequence: TGTGCCACCAGCACGGGATCAACAGTAAGGCAGTTCTTC. Translation: CATSTGSTVRQFF.

This rearrangement joins TRBV30 to TRBJ2-1; D remains ambiguous. The germline V gene has CDR1 GTSNPN and CDR2 SVGIG (reference sequence). V lost 3 bases to trimming and J lost 0 bases, with 15 bases between them. This CDR3 region has 16 residues. Here the CDR3 DNA reads TGTGCCTGGAGGGAGACGCGACGGAGCTCCTACAATGAGCAGTTCTTC. The encoded protein is CAWRETRRSSYNEQFF.

CDR3 in amino acids: CASSPGEANSPLHF. The CDR3 region has the DNA TGTGCCAGCAGCCCGGGGGAGGCGAATTCACCCCTCCACTTT. The chain recombines TRBV7-8 with TRBJ1-6, with D possibly matching TRBD1 (5 bases). Germline V gives CDR1 SGHVS, CDR2 FQNEAQ. The CDR3 length is 14 residues. Between the trimmed V and J ends, which lost 5 bases and 7 bases, there was a span of 12 bases. Variable domain in full (rest from reference TRBV7-8 and TRBJ1-6): GAGVSQSPRYKVAKRGQDVALRCDPISGHVSLFWYQQALGQGPEFLTYFQNEAQLDKSGLPSDRFFAERPEGSVSTLKIQRTQQEDSAVYLCASSPGEANSPLHFGNGTRLTVT.

V gene TRBV27 combines with J gene TRBJ2-7, with 8 nucleotides matching TRBD2. Per the germline V gene, CDR1 is MNHEY and CDR2 is SMNVEV (reference sequence). The trim removed 6 bases at V and 2 bases at J, leaving 3 bases unmatched. The CDR3 extends over 13 amino acids. The CDR3 region is CASSPGRAYEQYF. The CDR3 nucleotides are TGTGCCAGCAGCCCCGGGAGGGCCTACGAGCAGTACTTC.

This chain connects TRBV6-1 to TRBJ2-3; D might be TRBD2 (5 bases). The germline CDR1 and CDR2 sequences are MNHNS and SASEGT. The CDR3 is 17 amino acids. Between the trimmed V and J ends, which lost 3 bases and 0 bases, there was a span of 16 bases. CDR3 in amino acids: CASSDRVAYTSTDTQYF. The CDR3 nucleotides are TGTGCCAGCAGTGATAGAGTAGCGTACACTAGCACAGATACGCAGTATTTT.

This chain uses TRBV5-1 with TRBJ2-3, with 9 bases fitting TRBD1. Germline CDR1 is SGHRS and CDR2 is YFSETQ. The CDR3 consists of 14 residues. V shed 4 bases, J shed 4 bases, and the junction held 4 bases outside the gene matches. This CDR3 reads CASSPDRGSDTQYF. Here the CDR3 DNA reads TGCGCCAGCAGCCCCGACAGGGGGTCAGATACGCAGTATTTT.

The chain uses TRBV29-1 and TRBJ1-1, with D possibly TRBD1 on 5 matching bases. The CDR3 length is 12 residues. Trimming cost V 5 bases and J 0 bases, with 7 bases left between them. Germline CDR1 reads SQVTM; CDR2 reads ANQGSEA. Written as DNA, the CDR3 is TGCAGCGTTCTACAGGTGAACACTGAAGCTTTCTTT. Its protein is CSVLQVNTEAFF.

V usage is TRBV7-9 and J usage is TRBJ2-7; 7 bases are shared with TRBD1. There are 15 residues in the CDR3. V lost 0 bases to trimming and J lost 6 bases; unmatched junction nucleotides: 8. Germline V gene lookup returns CDR1 SEHNR and CDR2 FQNEAQ (reference sequence). Written as DNA, the CDR3 is TGTGCCAGCAGCTTAGCTTCCGGGACAGCCCTCGAGCAGTACTTC. Protein product: CASSLASGTALEQYF. Full variable domain (remainder filled in from reference TRBV7-9 and TRBJ2-7): DTGVSQNPRHKITKRGQNVTFRCDPISEHNRLYWYRQTLGQGPEFLTYFQNEAQLEKSRLLSDRFSAERPKGSFSTLEIQRTEQGDSAMYLCASSLASGTALEQYFGPGTRLTVT.

V and J are TRBV27 and TRBJ1-5; TRBD1 aligns across 9 bases. CDR1 and CDR2 from the germline V gene are MNHEY and SMNVEV (reference sequence). With V trimmed by 8 bases and J by 6 bases, 8 bases remained unmatched. The CDR3 covers 14 residues. The DNA for the CDR3 is TGTGCCAGCGCGGGGACAGGGAGGGTTCAGCCCCAGCATTTT. Protein: CASAGTGRVQPQHF.

V is TRBV6-5 and J is TRBJ2-7, with 8 bases that match TRBD2. Germline V lookup: CDR1 MNHEY, CDR2 SVGAGI. The J segment lost 7 bases and the V segment lost 6 bases, leaving 2 bases of the junction unmatched. This CDR3 is 11 amino acids long. The CDR3 coding sequence is TGTGCCAGCAGGCGGGGGGAAGAGCAGTACTTC. Protein: CASRRGEEQYF.